These 15 T cell receptor beta chains were sequenced from one sample in a study of Ad26.COV2.S vaccination and SARS-CoV-2 variants. Treatment indicated: roughly 20 received Ad26.COV2.S at low or high dose, single or two shots; roughly five received placebo; per-sample allocation not given. At day 63 after the first vaccine or placebo injection, samples were drawn. TCRdb's table, derived via immunoSEQ multiplex PCR, lists solely in-frame clones and lacks some. Of 200,000 to 300,000 clones in the sample, around 87% were seen once. The input for sequencing was peripheral blood, taken in a trial of Ad26.COV2.S vaccine versus placebo. The receptors were gathered from a person between 18 and 60 years old who received the Ad26.COV2.S COVID-19 vaccine or a placebo.

J is TRBJ1-5 and V is TRBV15; 7 bases fit TRBD1. Trimming removed 8 bases from V and 0 bases from J; junction bases left unmatched: 10. This CDR3 has 16 residues. CDR1 is LNHNV and CDR2 is YYDKDF in the germline V gene (reference sequence). The CDR3 region is CATSVGRDSSNQPQHF. CDR3 sequence (DNA): TGTGCCACCTCTGTTGGGAGGGACAGTAGCAATCAGCCCCAGCATTTT. The entire variable domain, with the rest obtained from reference TRBV15 and TRBJ1-5, is as follows: DAMVIQNPRYQVTQFGKPVTLSCSQTLNHNVMYWYQQKSSQAPKLLFHYYDKDFNNEADTPDNFQSRRPNTSFCFLDIRSPGLGDTAMYLCATSVGRDSSNQPQHFGDGTRLSIL.

J is TRBJ1-5 and V is TRBV7-2; 7 positions agree with TRBD1. CDR1 SGHTA and CDR2 FQGNSA come from the germline V gene. J was trimmed by 5 bases and V by 5 bases; bases with no gene match: 6. This CDR3 comprises 14 residues. CDR3 nucleotides: TGTGCCAGCAGCGCCCACAGGGGAGATCAGCCCCAGCATTTT. Protein sequence: CASSAHRGDQPQHF.

V gene TRBV7-8 combines with J gene TRBJ1-5, with TRBD1 matching over 8 bases. The CDR3 length is 15 residues. V gave up 4 bases and J gave up 7 bases; unmatched junction bases: 9. The germline V gene has CDR1 SGHVS and CDR2 FQNEAQ. The CDR3 nucleotides read TGTGCCAGCAGCTCTCGACAGGGGCCGCGGCAGCCCCAGCATTTT. Translation: CASSSRQGPRQPQHF. Full variable domain (missing parts from reference TRBV7-8 and TRBJ1-5): GAGVSQSPRYKVAKRGQDVALRCDPISGHVSLFWYQQALGQGPEFLTYFQNEAQLDKSGLPSDRFFAERPEGSVSTLKIQRTQQEDSAVYLCASSSRQGPRQPQHFGDGTRLSIL.

The gene calls are TRBV3-1 (or the pseudogene TRBV3-2) and TRBJ2-2, with a tentative D call TRBD2 (5 bases). The CDR3 spans 17 residues. V was pared by 1 base and J by 0 bases, with 12 bases between. CDR1 is LGHDT and CDR2 is YNNKEL in the germline V gene (reference sequence). The DNA of the CDR3 is TGTGCCAGCAGCCAAGGTGCCGGACTGGCGAACACCGGGGAGCTGTTTTTT. It is translated as CASSQGAGLANTGELFF.

CDR3: CASSLNFAGGEQYF. CDR3 sequence (DNA): TGTGCCAGCAGCTTAAATTTCGCAGGGGGCGAGCAGTACTTC. The chain couples TRBV7-2 to TRBJ2-7; 7 bases line up with TRBD1. The CDR3 is 14 amino acids. Germline assignment: CDR1 SGHTA and CDR2 FQGNSA. V lost 2 bases to trimming and J lost 6 bases; unmatched junction nucleotides: 7.

This chain joins TRBV9 and TRBJ2-1; no firm D call. V lost 3 bases to trimming and J lost 2 bases, with 15 bases between them. The germline CDR1 and CDR2 sequences are SGDLS and YYNGEE. This CDR3 has 16 residues. The CDR3 protein is CASSANSLVTYNEQFF. The CDR3 DNA reads TGTGCCAGCAGCGCGAACTCCCTCGTGACCTACAATGAGCAGTTCTTC.

The rearrangement links TRBV28 to TRBJ2-5; D is possibly TRBD2 (6 bases). V lost 3 bases to trimming and J lost 1 base, with 12 bases between them. The CDR3 is made up of 15 amino acids. Germline lookup yields CDR1 MDHEN and CDR2 SYDVKM. CDR3 sequence reads: CASSLSGLGQETQYF. In DNA form, the CDR3 reads TGTGCCAGCAGTTTGTCGGGACTGGGCCAAGAGACCCAGTACTTC.

The chain links TRBV4-2 to TRBJ2-4; 7 bases match TRBD2. This CDR3 is 16 amino acids long. V lost 1 base to trimming and J lost 3 bases; unmatched junction nucleotides: 6. In germline, CDR1 is LGHNA, CDR2 YNFKEQ. The CDR3 sequence is CASSQGTRGFKNIQYF. The DNA for the CDR3 is TGTGCCAGCAGCCAAGGCACGCGGGGGTTCAAAAACATTCAGTACTTC.

This chain joins TRBV28 and TRBJ2-5; TRBD1 or TRBD2 may be the D gene (5 bases each). The CDR3 length is 13 residues. With 4 bases removed from V and 5 bases from J, the gap between germline ends came to 11 bases. The germline V gene has CDR1 MDHEN and CDR2 SYDVKM. The CDR3 DNA reads TGTGCCAGCAGTTCCCCGGGGACGGAGACCCAGTACTTC. This translates into CASSSPGTETQYF.

The rearrangement uses TRBV7-9 and TRBJ2-3, with a possible D match to TRBD1 (5 bases). In germline, CDR1 is SEHNR, CDR2 FQNEAQ (reference sequence). Trimming left V 5 bases short and J 0 bases short, with 12 bases between. The CDR3 has 15 residues. As DNA, the CDR3 is TGTGCCAGCAGCGAGGACACCACGAGCACAGATACGCAGTATTTT. The encoded protein is CASSEDTTSTDTQYF. Together with reference TRBV7-9 and TRBJ2-3, the CDR3 gives the full variable domain: DTGVSQNPRHKITKRGQNVTFRCDPISEHNRLYWYRQTLGQGPEFLTYFQNEAQLEKSRLLSDRFSAERPKGSFSTLEIQRTEQGDSAMYLCASSEDTTSTDTQYFGPGTRLTVL.

This chain joins TRBV6-2 or TRBV6-3 and TRBJ1-2; a possible D gene is TRBD1 (6 bases). Per germline, CDR1 MNHEY and CDR2 SVGEGT. The V end lost 5 bases, the J end lost 7 bases, and 8 bases lay between the germline ends. The CDR3 has 11 residues. The CDR3 protein is CASSHRVGYTF. The CDR3 DNA is TGTGCCAGCAGTCACAGGGTTGGCTACACCTTC.

This sequence joins TRBV12-3 or TRBV12-4 and TRBJ2-1; 8 bases agree with TRBD1. This CDR3 is built from 12 residues. J lost 14 bases, V lost 5 bases, and 8 bases had no gene match. The CDR3 DNA follows: TGTGCCAGCAGTCCTACAGGGGGTGTTGAGTTCTTC. Amino acid sequence: CASSPTGGVEFF.

The chain couples TRBV11-2 to TRBJ1-5; 9 bases are a match to TRBD1. Losses at the gene ends were 5 bases for V and 4 bases for J; bases not matched to a gene: 12. The CDR3 has 17 amino acids. Germline CDR1 SGHAT, CDR2 FQNNGV. The CDR3 bases are TGTGCCAGCAGCCCTGGGAGAGGGACAGGGCGAAATCAGCCCCAGCATTTT. Translated: CASSPGRGTGRNQPQHF.

The V and J genes are TRBV7-9 and TRBJ1-2; no firm D call. The CDR3 covers 15 residues. Germline loops: CDR1 SEHNR, CDR2 FQNEAQ (reference sequence). Trimming took 7 bases from V and 0 from J, leaving 15 bases between them. The CDR3 coding sequence is TGTGCCAGCATCCCCTTCGACACCCCTAACTATGGCTACACCTTC. Its protein is CASIPFDTPNYGYTF.

This chain uses TRBV5-1 with TRBJ2-2; possibly TRBD1 or TRBD2 for D (5 bases each). V lost 4 bases to trimming and J lost 7 bases, with 14 bases between them. CDR1 is SGHRS, CDR2 YFSETQ, per germline. The CDR3 loop spans 14 amino acids. The CDR3 nucleotides are TGCGCCAGCAGCCGGGGACCAACTGACGGGGAGCTGTTTTTT. The encoded protein is CASSRGPTDGELFF.